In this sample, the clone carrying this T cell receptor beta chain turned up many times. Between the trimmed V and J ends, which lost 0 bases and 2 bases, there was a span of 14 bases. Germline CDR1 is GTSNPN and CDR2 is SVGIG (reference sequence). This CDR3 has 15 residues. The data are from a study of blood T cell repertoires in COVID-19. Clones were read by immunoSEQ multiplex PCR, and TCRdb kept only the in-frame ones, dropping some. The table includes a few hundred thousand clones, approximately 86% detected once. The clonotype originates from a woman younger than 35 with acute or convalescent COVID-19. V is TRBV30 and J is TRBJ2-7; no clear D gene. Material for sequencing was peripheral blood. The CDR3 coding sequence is TGTGCCTGGAGTGTTTCAGGTCCTAAGGCCTACGAGCAGTACTTC. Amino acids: CAWSVSGPKAYEQYF.